Here is one TCR beta chain with its context. This clonotype came up many times. This clone's antigen is unknown. The sample holds no much larger clone one base away, and base qualities are not on file. These data originate in a study of T cell repertoires in cytomegalovirus infection (dated by TCRdb to between 2017 and 2020). Context from the whole study: The peptide stimulations were aimed at well-studied HLA-B-restricted epitopes as well as recently identified HLA-C-restricted CMV epitopes, whose presentation resists viral immunomodulation. Because public TCR beta signatures pointed to carriage of CMV infection together with the matching HLA type, the HLA type of each donor mattered for the analysis. The study at large found these results: The ex vivo response was dominated by HLA-C-restricted CMV-specific TCR beta clonotypes, and the single most frequent clonotype in two of eight donors was supplied by these HLA-C-restricted clonotypes. In both this cohort and an independent roughly 350-donor cohort, the cumulative frequency of public TCR beta family members distinguished carriers of CMV infection plus the relevant HLA type.

The reads were generated on an Illumina HiSeq 1500. TCRdb passed the public sequencing reads through fastp at Q25 and MiXCR, retaining productive beta sequences. Each record represents a unique CDR3 protein, reported with the most common genes and DNA among its rows. This sample gives around 100,000 distinct CDR3 sequences in total; about 30% of them show up just once. The ten largest clones capture less than 45% of the sample. V lost 5 bases and J lost 0 bases; the stretch between them is 13 bases long. The CDR3 spans 16 residues, from the cysteine through the phenylalanine. Just the 48-base CDR3 DNA is kept, in frame starting at base 1. The germline V gene specifies MGHRA as CDR1 and YSYEKL as CDR2. The treatment or condition label for this specimen denotes: in vitro stimulation with specific CMV peptide epitopes to enrich CMV-specific T cells.

This clonotype originated in a human donor in good health (CMV status not recorded). Some clones in this sample may be carry-over from other donors' samples. Recombination connected TRBV4-1 to TRBJ1-4; no D gene is confidently identified. Sequenced here: CD8+ T cells from cultured PBMCs, sampled from culture after CMV antigen stimulation. The base sequence is TGCGCCAGCAGCGCAGGCGTGGGTGCAACTAATGAAAAACTGTTTTTT. Its protein reads: CASSAGVGATNEKLFF.